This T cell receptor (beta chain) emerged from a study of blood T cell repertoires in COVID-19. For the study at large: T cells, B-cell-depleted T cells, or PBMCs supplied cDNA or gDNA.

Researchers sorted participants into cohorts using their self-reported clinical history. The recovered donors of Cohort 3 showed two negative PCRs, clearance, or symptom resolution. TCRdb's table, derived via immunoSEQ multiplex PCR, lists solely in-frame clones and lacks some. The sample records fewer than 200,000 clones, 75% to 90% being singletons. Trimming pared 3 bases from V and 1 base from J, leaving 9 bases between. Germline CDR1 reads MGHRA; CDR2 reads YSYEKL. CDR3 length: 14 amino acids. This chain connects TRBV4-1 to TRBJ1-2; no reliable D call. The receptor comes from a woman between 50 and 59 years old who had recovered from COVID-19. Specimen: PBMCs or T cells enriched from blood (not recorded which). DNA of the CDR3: TGCGCCAGCAGCCAGAGTTCTGTTAACTATGGCTACACCTTC. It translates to CASSQSSVNYGYTF.